Listed here are 9 T cell receptor beta chains from one sample, sequenced in a study of T cell responses to AZD1222 COVID-19 vaccine (dated by TCRdb to the early 2020s). The time point tag for this specimen amounts to: baseline before first vaccination. Library prep was done by the immunoSEQ multiplex PCR assay. TCRdb mirrors the immuneACCESS table, restricted to in-frame sequences. Some clones are absent from its copies; in checked studies, under half trace to an unresolved V gene, and the reason for the others is unknown. This sample gives 150,000 to 200,000 clones in total; roughly nine tenths of them show up just once. The ten most abundant clones make up about 1.5% of the sample. This specimen consisted of peripheral blood, obtained on day 0 of AZD1222 vaccination. The source of these receptors is an adult in good health.

The CDR3 nucleotides are TGCGCCAGCAGCTCCTCTCGTGGGGATGAGCAGTTCTTC. Its protein product is CASSSSRGDEQFF. The chain joins TRBV5-1 to TRBJ2-1; D remains unclear. Per the germline V gene, CDR1 is SGHRS and CDR2 is YFSETQ. V lost 3 bases, J lost 8 bases, and 12 bases lay in between. The CDR3 length is 13 residues.

The V and J genes are TRBV9 and TRBJ2-5; D may be TRBD1 (6 bases). Germline CDR1 and CDR2: SGDLS and YYNGEE. CDR3 length: 15 residues. V was clipped by 3 bases and J by 7 bases, with 19 bases between them. In nucleotides, the CDR3 is TGTGCCAGCAGCGCCACCGGACAGACCCTCGGGACCCAGTACTTC. Protein sequence: CASSATGQTLGTQYF.

The rearrangement joins TRBV28 to TRBJ1-5; D possibly corresponds to TRBD1 (5 bases). The germline gives CDR1 MDHEN, CDR2 SYDVKM. This CDR3 has 15 amino acids. V was shortened by 5 bases and J by 7 bases, with 18 bases between the two germline ends. CDR3 amino acids: CASSPPGGSHQPQHF. For the CDR3, the DNA is TGTGCCAGCAGTCCGCCGGGGGGGTCCCACCAGCCCCAGCATTTT. Using reference TRBV28 and TRBJ1-5 for the parts outside the CDR3, the full variable domain is DVKVTQSSRYLVKRTGEKVFLECVQDMDHENMFWYRQDPGLGLRLIYFSYDVKMKEKGDIPEGYSVSREKKERFSLILESASTNQTSMYLCASSPPGGSHQPQHFGDGTRLSIL.

This clone has just one count. The chain recombines TRBV30 with TRBJ1-2, with no clear D. Trimming left V 1 base short and J 8 bases short, with 14 bases between. Germline-derived CDR1 and CDR2 are GTSNPN and SVGIG (reference sequence). The CDR3 is 13 amino acids. The CDR3 spells CAWSATGRTGYTF. The CDR3 nucleotides read TGTGCCTGGAGTGCCACTGGTCGAACAGGCTACACCTTC. The variable domain in full, completed from reference TRBV30 and TRBJ1-2, reads SQTIHQWPATLVQPVGSPLSLECTVEGTSNPNLYWYRQAAGRGLQLLFYSVGIGQISSEVPQNLSASRPQDRQFILSSKKLLLSDSGFYLCAWSATGRTGYTFGSGTRLTVV.

The genes are TRBV9 and TRBJ2-2, with D unclear. The CDR3 is 15 residues long. Trimming cost V 0 bases and J 2 bases, with 8 bases left between them. Germline CDR1 SGDLS, CDR2 YYNGEE. This chain's CDR3 is CASSVEGSNTGELFF. The CDR3 DNA reads as TGTGCCAGCAGCGTAGAGGGCTCAAACACCGGGGAGCTGTTTTTT.

The chain uses TRBV28 and TRBJ2-5; tentatively, D is TRBD2 (5 bases). With 9 bases removed from V and 5 bases from J, the gap between germline ends came to 19 bases. Germline-derived CDR1 and CDR2 are MDHEN and SYDVKM. This CDR3 has 14 residues. The CDR3: CASGKEGFWETQYF. The CDR3 DNA follows: TGTGCCAGTGGAAAAGAGGGTTTCTGGGAGACCCAGTACTTC.

The rearrangement links TRBV27 to TRBJ1-3, with 8 bases fitting TRBD1. The junction had 11 bases not matched to a gene; V was cut back by 6 bases and J by 1 base. The germline V gene encodes CDR1 MNHEY and CDR2 SMNVEV (reference sequence). The CDR3 is 17 amino acids. CDR3 bases: TGTGCCAGCAGGAGCCCCGCAGGGGGCCTTTCTGGAAACACCATATATTTT. It translates to CASRSPAGGLSGNTIYF.

This chain connects TRBV5-5 to TRBJ1-5; 7 bases agree with TRBD1. The germline CDR1 and CDR2 sequences are SGHKS and YYEKEE (reference sequence). The trim removed 0 bases at V and 3 bases at J, leaving 9 bases unmatched. The CDR3 runs 17 residues. For the CDR3, the DNA is TGTGCCAGCAGCTTGGCACAACAGGGGCCGATCAATCAGCCCCAGCATTTT. Protein: CASSLAQQGPINQPQHF.

The CDR3 region has the DNA TGTGCCAGCAGCCGTCTGGGGGGCGGCACAGATACGCAGTATTTT. Translating gives CASSRLGGGTDTQYF. The V and J genes are TRBV7-9 and TRBJ2-3, with D perhaps assigned TRBD1 or TRBD2 (6 bases each). The CDR3 is 15 residues long. V lost 5 bases, J lost 1 base, and 13 bases lay in between. CDR1 and CDR2 from the germline V gene are SEHNR and FQNEAQ (reference sequence).